One T cell receptor (beta chain) is described in this entry. The data are from a study of blood T cell repertoires in COVID-19. In the original processing: The authors estimated nucleated cell counts from reference gene primer amplification. Sequencing used immunoSEQ multiplex PCR; TCRdb keeps in-frame clones, though not all of them. The D gene and trimming were derived from the DNA, and the V and J assignments and clone size from that table. The sample lists 400,000 to 550,000 clones; about 90% were seen once. The sequenced material came from PBMCs or T cells enriched from blood (not recorded which). This clonotype was sampled from a woman younger than 35 with acute COVID-19.

The CDR3 DNA sequence: TGTGCCAGCAGTGAGCAGGGGGCGAGGAACACTGAAGCTTTCTTT. Translated, it gives CASSEQGARNTEAFF. J is TRBJ1-1 and V is TRBV2; 8 bases match TRBD1. Germline values: CDR1 SNHLY, CDR2 FYNNEI. The CDR3 has 15 residues. V lost 3 bases, J lost 1 base, and 4 bases stayed unmatched.